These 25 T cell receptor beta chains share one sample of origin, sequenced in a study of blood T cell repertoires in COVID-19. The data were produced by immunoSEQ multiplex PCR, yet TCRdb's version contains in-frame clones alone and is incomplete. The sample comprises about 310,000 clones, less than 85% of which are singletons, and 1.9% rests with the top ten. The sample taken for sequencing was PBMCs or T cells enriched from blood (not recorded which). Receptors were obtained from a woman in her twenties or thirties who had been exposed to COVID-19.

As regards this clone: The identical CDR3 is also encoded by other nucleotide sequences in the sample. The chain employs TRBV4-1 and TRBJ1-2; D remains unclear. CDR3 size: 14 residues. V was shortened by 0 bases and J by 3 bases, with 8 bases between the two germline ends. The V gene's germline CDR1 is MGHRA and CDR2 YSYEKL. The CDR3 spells CASSQDLGDYGYTF. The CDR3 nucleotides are TGCGCCAGCAGCCAAGATCTAGGAGACTATGGCTACACCTTC.

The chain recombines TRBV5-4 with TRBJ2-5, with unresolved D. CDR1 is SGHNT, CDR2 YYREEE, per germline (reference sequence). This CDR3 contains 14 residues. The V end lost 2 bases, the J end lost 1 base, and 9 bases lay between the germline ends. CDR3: CASSFPAVQETQYF. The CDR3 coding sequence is TGTGCCAGCAGCTTCCCCGCGGTCCAAGAGACCCAGTACTTC.

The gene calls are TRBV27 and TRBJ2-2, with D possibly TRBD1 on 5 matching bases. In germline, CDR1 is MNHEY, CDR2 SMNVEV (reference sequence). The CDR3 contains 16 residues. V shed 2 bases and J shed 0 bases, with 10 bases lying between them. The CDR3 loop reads CASSLALTANTGELFF. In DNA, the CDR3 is TGTGCCAGCAGTTTAGCTCTGACAGCGAACACCGGGGAGCTGTTTTTT.

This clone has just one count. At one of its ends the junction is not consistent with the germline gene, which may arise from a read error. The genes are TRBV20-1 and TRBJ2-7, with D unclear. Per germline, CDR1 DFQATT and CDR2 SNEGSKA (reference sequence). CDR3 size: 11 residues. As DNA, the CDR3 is TGCAGTGCAAGAGCCCAGGTCGAGCAGTACTTC. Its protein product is CSARAQVEQYF.

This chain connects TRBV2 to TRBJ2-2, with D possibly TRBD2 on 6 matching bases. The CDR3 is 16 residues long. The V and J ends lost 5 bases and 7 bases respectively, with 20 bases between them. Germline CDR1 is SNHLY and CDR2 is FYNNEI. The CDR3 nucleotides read TGTGCCAGCAGTTCAACCCGACTAGTCCTAGGCGGGGAGCTGTTTTTT. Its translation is CASSSTRLVLGGELFF.

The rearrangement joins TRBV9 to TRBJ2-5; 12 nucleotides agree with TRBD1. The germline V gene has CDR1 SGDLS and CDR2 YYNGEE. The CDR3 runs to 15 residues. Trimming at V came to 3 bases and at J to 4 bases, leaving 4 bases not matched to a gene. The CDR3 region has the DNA TGTGCCAGCAGCGCCCAGGGACAGGGGGCAGAGACCCAGTACTTC. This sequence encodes CASSAQGQGAETQYF.

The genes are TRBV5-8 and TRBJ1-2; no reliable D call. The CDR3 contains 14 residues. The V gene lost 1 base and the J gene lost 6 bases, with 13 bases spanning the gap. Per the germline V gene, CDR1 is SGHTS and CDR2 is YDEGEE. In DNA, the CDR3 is TGTGCCAGCAGCTTGCCAGGCTTATTCGATGGCTACACCTTC. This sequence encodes CASSLPGLFDGYTF.

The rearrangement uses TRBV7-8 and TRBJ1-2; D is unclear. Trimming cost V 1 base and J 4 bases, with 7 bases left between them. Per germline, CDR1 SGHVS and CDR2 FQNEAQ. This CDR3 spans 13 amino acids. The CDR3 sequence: CASSLDTVYGYTF. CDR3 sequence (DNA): TGTGCCAGCAGCTTAGATACTGTCTATGGCTACACCTTC.

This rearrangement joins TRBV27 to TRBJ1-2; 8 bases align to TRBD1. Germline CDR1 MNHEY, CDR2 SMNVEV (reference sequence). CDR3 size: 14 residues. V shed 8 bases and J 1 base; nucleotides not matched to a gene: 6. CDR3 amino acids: CASWTGRNNYGYTF. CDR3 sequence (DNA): TGTGCCAGCTGGACAGGGCGGAATAACTATGGCTACACCTTC.

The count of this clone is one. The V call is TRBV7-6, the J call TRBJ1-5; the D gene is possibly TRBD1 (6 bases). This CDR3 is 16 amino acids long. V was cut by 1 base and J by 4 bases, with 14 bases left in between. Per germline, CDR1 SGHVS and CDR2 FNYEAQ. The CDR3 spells CASSLGPQGPNQPQHF. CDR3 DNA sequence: TGTGCCAGCAGCTTAGGTCCTCAGGGGCCGAATCAGCCCCAGCATTTT.

For the CDR3, the DNA is TGCGCCAGCAGCTTGGAACTAGCGGCGAGCACAGATACGCAGTATTTT. As protein: CASSLELAASTDTQYF. The chain links TRBV5-1 to TRBJ2-3; 8 nucleotides agree with TRBD2. Germline V lookup: CDR1 SGHRS, CDR2 YFSETQ. The V and J ends lost 0 bases and 0 bases, in that order; junction bases with no gene match: 3. The CDR3 is 16 amino acids.

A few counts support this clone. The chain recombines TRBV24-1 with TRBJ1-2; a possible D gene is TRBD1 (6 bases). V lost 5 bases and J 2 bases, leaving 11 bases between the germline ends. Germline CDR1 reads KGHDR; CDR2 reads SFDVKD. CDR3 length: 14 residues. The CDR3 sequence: CATSGSRGNYGYTF. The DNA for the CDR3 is TGTGCCACCAGTGGTTCGAGGGGGAACTATGGCTACACCTTC.

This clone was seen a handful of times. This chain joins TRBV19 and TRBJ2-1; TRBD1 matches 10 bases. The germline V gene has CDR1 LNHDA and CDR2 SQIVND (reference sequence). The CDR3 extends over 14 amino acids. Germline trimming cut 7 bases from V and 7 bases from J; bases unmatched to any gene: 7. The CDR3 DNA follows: TGTGCCAGTAACCAACCGGGACAGGGGAATGAGCAGTTCTTC. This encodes CASNQPGQGNEQFF.

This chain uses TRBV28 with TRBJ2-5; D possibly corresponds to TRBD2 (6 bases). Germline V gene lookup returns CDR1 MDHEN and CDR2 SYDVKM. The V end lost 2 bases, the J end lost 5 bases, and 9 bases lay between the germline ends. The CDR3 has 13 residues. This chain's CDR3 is CASSLGGRETQYF. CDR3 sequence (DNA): TGTGCCAGCAGTTTAGGGGGGAGGGAGACCCAGTACTTC. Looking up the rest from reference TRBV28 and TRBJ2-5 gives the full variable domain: DVKVTQSSRYLVKRTGEKVFLECVQDMDHENMFWYRQDPGLGLRLIYFSYDVKMKEKGDIPEGYSVSREKKERFSLILESASTNQTSMYLCASSLGGRETQYFGPGTRLLVL.

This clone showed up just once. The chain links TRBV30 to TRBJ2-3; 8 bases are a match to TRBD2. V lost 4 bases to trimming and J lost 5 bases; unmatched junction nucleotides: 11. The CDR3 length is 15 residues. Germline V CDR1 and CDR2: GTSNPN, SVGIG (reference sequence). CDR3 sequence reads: CAWTGSGGPLDTQYF. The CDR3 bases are TGTGCCTGGACCGGGTCGGGAGGGCCTTTAGATACGCAGTATTTT.

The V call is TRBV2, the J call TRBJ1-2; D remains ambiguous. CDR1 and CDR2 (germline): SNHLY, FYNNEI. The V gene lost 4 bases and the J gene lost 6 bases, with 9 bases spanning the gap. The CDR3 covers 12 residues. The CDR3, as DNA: TGTGCCAGCAGTGTGAGACAAGATGGCTACACCTTC. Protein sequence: CASSVRQDGYTF.

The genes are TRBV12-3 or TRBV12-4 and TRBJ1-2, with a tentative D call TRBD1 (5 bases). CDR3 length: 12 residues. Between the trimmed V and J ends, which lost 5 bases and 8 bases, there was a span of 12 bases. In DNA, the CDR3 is TGTGCCAGCAGTACCTCAGGGTTAGGCTACACCTTC. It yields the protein CASSTSGLGYTF.

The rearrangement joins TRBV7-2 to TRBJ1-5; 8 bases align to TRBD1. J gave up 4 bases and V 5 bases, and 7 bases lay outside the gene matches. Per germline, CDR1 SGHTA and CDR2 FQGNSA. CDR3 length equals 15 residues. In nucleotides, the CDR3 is TGTGCCAGCAGCCCCCGGACAGGGTTGAATCAGCCCCAGCATTTT. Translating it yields CASSPRTGLNQPQHF.

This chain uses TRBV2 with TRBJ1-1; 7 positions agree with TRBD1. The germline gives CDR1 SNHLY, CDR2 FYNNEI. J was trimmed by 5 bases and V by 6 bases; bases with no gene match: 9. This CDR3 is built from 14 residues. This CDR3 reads CASSDREVRTEAFF. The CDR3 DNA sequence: TGTGCCAGCAGCGACAGGGAAGTTAGAACTGAAGCTTTCTTT. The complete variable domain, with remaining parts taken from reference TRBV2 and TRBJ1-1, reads EPEVTQTPSHQVTQMGQEVILRCVPISNHLYFYWYRQILGQKVEFLVSFYNNEISEKSEIFDDQFSVERPDGSNFTLKIRSTKLEDSAMYFCASSDREVRTEAFFGQGTRLTVV.

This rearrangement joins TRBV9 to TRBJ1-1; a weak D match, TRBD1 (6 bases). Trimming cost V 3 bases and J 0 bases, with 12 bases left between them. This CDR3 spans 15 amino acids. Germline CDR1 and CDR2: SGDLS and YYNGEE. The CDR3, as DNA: TGTGCCAGCAGCGCCACAGGGACCCTGAACACTGAAGCTTTCTTT. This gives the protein CASSATGTLNTEAFF.

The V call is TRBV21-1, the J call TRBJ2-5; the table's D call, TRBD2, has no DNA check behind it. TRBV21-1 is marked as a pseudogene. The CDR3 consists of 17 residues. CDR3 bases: TGTGCCAGCAGCCGCCACCTCTTACGGGGGGTCCAAGAGACCCAGTACTTC. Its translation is CASSRHLLRGVQETQYF.

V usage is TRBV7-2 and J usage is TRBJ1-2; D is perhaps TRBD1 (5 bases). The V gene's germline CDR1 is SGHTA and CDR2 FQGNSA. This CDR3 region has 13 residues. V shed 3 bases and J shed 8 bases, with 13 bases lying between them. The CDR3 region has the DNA TGTGCCAGCAGCTTCGTCCGAAAGGGGGGCTACACCTTC. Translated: CASSFVRKGGYTF.

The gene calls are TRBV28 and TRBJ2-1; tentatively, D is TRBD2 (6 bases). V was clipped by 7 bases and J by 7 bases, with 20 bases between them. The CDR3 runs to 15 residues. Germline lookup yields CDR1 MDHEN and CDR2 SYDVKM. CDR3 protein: CASTHRGHGGNEQFF. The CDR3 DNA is TGTGCCAGCACCCACCGAGGTCACGGAGGGAATGAGCAGTTCTTC.

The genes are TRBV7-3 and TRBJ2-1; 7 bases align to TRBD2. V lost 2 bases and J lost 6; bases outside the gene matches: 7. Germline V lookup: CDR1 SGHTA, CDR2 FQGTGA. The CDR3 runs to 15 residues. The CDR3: CASSLLGGSINEQFF. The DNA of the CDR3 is TGTGCCAGCAGCTTACTCGGCGGGAGCATCAATGAGCAGTTCTTC.

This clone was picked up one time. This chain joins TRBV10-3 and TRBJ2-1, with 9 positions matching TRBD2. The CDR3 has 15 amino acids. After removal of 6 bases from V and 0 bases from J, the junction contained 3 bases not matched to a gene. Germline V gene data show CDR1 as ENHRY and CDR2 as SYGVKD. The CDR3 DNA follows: TGTGCCATCAGCAGAGCGGGAGGCTCCTACAATGAGCAGTTCTTC. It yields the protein CAISRAGGSYNEQFF.